Listed here are 10 T cell receptor beta chains from one sample, sequenced in a study of control samples from healthy donors and cancer patients. Method: immunoSEQ multiplex PCR; TCRdb's copy keeps in-frame clones and lacks some. The table records over 150,000 clones, approximately 94% of them present only once. Input material: blood. The receptors stem from a woman aged 18-29 years in good health.

This clone was detected a few times. This chain links TRBV5-1 with TRBJ1-4, with D hard to call. Germline lookup yields CDR1 SGHRS and CDR2 YFSETQ. This CDR3 has 14 residues. V was pared by 2 bases and J by 0 bases, with 5 bases between. The DNA for the CDR3 is TGCGCCAGCAGCTTTACCCCAACTAATGAAAAACTGTTTTTT. The encoded protein is CASSFTPTNEKLFF.

The chain uses TRBV11-3 and TRBJ2-7, with 9 bases aligning to TRBD1. The V segment lost 0 bases and the J segment 0 bases; nucleotides outside the gene matches: 3. Germline loops: CDR1 SGHNT, CDR2 YENEEA. The CDR3 has 16 amino acids. The CDR3 region has the DNA TGTGCCAGCAGCTTAGAGTCGACAGGGGGCTCCTACGAGCAGTACTTC. Translation: CASSLESTGGSYEQYF.

The chain links TRBV3-1 (or the pseudogene TRBV3-2) to TRBJ1-1; D unclear. Germline values: CDR1 LGHDT, CDR2 YNNKEL (reference sequence). The CDR3 sequence is 12 residues long. V was clipped by 5 bases and J by 1 base, with 5 bases between them. CDR3 nucleotides: TGTGCCAGCAGCTTCTCGAACACTGAAGCTTTCTTT. Its protein is CASSFSNTEAFF.

The J gene is TRBJ1-2, the V gene TRBV2; a possible D gene is TRBD1 (5 bases). The CDR3 is 15 amino acids. V was cut by 4 bases and J by 4 bases, with 16 bases left in between. Germline V gene lookup returns CDR1 SNHLY and CDR2 FYNNEI. CDR3 sequence: CASSAIRDSIYGYTF. Here the CDR3 DNA reads TGTGCCAGCAGTGCCATCAGGGACTCAATCTATGGCTACACCTTC.

The rearrangement links TRBV12-5 to TRBJ1-2, with D unclear. V lost 0 bases and J lost 12, with 8 bases in between. The germline V gene encodes CDR1 LGHNT and CDR2 FRNRAP. The length of the CDR3 is 11 residues. The DNA of the CDR3 is TGTGCTAGTGGTTTGGTCCCAAGGGACACCTTC. This sequence encodes CASGLVPRDTF.

This chain connects TRBV19 to TRBJ1-1; no reliable D call. Germline assignment: CDR1 LNHDA and CDR2 SQIVND (reference sequence). The CDR3 has 14 residues. Between the trimmed V and J ends, which lost 8 bases and 5 bases, there was a span of 18 bases. This CDR3 is CASRLKGKRTEAFF. The CDR3 bases are TGTGCCAGTCGCTTGAAAGGGAAGAGGACTGAAGCTTTCTTT.

This clone was recorded once. The chain employs TRBV7-2 and TRBJ1-2; D not resolved. CDR1 SGHTA and CDR2 FQGNSA come from the germline V gene. CDR3 length equals 13 residues. The ends were cut back, 2 bases at V and 8 bases at J, with 12 bases in the middle. The CDR3 DNA is TGTGCCAGCAGCTTATCCCGGTTCTACGGCTACACCTTC. This gives the protein CASSLSRFYGYTF.

This clone showed up just once. This chain links TRBV28 with TRBJ1-5; a weak D match, TRBD1 (5 bases). CDR3 length: 15 residues. CDR1 is MDHEN, CDR2 SYDVKM, per germline. V lost 3 bases to trimming and J lost 7 bases, with 16 bases between them. Written as DNA, the CDR3 is TGTGCCAGCAGTTTTGGGGGGATCCAATTCCAGCCCCAGCATTTT. As protein: CASSFGGIQFQPQHF. Based on the CDR3 plus reference TRBV28 and TRBJ1-5, the full variable domain is DVKVTQSSRYLVKRTGEKVFLECVQDMDHENMFWYRQDPGLGLRLIYFSYDVKMKEKGDIPEGYSVSREKKERFSLILESASTNQTSMYLCASSFGGIQFQPQHFGDGTRLSIL.

The chain employs TRBV18 and TRBJ1-5; D call uncertain. Germline V gene lookup returns CDR1 KGHSH and CDR2 LQKENI. The CDR3 length is 12 residues. Trimming left V 6 bases short and J 7 bases short, with 10 bases between. The CDR3 nucleotides are TGTGCCAGCTCGCTAATTGGGCAGCCCCAGCATTTT. It codes for CASSLIGQPQHF. Filled out from reference TRBV18 and TRBJ1-5, the complete variable domain reads NAGVMQNPRHLVRRRGQEARLRCSPMKGHSHVYWYRQLPEEGLKFMVYLQKENIIDESGMPKERFSAEFPKEGPSILRIQQVVRGDSAAYFCASSLIGQPQHFGDGTRLSIL.

The chain employs TRBV28 and TRBJ1-1; D unclear. The germline V gene has CDR1 MDHEN and CDR2 SYDVKM. This CDR3 is built from 14 residues. The V and J ends lost 3 bases and 4 bases respectively, with 12 bases between them. In DNA, the CDR3 is TGTGCCAGCAGTTTGGCGCTCGAGAGCACTGAAGCTTTCTTT. Protein: CASSLALESTEAFF.